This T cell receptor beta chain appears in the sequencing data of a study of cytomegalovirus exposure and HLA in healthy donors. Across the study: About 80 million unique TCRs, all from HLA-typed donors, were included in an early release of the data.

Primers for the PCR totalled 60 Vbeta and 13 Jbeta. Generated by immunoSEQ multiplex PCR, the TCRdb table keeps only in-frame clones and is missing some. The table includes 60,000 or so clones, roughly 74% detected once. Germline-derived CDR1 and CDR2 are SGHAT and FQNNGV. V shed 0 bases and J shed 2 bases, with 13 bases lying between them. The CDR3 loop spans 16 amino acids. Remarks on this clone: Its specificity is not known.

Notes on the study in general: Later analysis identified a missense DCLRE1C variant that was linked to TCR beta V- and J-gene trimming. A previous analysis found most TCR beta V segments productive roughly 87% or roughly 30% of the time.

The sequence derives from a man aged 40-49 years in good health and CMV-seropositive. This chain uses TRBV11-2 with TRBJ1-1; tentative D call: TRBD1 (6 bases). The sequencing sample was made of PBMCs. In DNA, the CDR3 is TGTGCCAGCAGCTTAGATACCCTGACAGGAAACACTGAAGCTTTCTTT. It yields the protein CASSLDTLTGNTEAFF.